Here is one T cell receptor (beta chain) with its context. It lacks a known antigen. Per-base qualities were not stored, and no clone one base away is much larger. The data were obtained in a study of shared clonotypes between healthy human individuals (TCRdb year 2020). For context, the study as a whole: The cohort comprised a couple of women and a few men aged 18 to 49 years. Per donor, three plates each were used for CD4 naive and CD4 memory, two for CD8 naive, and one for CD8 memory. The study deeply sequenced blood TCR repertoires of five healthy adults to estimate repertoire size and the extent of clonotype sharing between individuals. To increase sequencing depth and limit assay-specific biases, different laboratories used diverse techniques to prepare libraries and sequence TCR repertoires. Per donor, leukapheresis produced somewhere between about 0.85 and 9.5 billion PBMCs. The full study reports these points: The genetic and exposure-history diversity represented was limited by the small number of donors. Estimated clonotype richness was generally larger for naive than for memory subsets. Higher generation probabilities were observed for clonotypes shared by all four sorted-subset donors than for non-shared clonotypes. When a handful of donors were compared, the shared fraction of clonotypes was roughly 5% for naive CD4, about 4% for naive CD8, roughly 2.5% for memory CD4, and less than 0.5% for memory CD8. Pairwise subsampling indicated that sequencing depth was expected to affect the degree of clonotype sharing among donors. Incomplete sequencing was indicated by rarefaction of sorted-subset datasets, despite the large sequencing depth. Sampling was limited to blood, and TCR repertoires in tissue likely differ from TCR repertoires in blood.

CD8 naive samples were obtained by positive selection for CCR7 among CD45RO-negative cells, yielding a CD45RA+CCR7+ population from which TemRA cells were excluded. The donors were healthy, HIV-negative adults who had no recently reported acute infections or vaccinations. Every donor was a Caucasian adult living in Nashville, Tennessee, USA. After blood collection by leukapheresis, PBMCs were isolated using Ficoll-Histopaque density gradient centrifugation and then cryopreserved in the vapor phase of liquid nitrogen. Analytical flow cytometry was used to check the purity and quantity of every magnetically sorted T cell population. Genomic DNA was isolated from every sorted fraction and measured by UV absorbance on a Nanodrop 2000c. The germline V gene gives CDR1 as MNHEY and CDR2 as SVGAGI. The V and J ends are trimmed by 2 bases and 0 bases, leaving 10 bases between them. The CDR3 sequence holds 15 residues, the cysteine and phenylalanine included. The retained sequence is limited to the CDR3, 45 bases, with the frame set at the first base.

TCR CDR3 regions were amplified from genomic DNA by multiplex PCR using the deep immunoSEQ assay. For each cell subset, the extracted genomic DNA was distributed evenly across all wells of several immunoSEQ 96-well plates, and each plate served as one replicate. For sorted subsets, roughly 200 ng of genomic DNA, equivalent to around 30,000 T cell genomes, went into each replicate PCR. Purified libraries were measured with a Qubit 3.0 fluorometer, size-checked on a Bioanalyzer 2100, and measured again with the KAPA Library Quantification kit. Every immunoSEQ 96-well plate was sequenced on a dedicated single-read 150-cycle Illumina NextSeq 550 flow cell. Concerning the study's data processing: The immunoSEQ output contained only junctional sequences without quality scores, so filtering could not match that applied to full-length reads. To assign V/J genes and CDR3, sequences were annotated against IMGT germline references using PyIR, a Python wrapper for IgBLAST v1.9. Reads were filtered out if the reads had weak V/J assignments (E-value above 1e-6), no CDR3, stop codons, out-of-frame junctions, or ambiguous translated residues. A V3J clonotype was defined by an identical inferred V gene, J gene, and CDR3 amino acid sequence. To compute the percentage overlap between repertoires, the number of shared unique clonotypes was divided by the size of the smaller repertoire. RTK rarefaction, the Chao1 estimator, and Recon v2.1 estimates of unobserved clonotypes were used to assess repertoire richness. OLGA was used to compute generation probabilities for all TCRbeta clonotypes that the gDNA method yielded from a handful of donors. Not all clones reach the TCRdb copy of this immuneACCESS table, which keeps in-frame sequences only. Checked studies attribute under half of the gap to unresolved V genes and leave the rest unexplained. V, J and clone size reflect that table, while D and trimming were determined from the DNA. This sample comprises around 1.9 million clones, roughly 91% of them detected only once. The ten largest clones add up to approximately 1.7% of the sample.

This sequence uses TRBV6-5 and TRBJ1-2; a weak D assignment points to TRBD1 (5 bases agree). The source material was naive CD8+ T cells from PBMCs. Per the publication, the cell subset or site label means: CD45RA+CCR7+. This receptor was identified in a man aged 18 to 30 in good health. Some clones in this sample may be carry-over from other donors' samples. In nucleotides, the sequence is TGTGCCAGCAGTTACGGGCAGGGAGCTAACTATGGCTACACCTTC. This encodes CASSYGQGANYGYTF.